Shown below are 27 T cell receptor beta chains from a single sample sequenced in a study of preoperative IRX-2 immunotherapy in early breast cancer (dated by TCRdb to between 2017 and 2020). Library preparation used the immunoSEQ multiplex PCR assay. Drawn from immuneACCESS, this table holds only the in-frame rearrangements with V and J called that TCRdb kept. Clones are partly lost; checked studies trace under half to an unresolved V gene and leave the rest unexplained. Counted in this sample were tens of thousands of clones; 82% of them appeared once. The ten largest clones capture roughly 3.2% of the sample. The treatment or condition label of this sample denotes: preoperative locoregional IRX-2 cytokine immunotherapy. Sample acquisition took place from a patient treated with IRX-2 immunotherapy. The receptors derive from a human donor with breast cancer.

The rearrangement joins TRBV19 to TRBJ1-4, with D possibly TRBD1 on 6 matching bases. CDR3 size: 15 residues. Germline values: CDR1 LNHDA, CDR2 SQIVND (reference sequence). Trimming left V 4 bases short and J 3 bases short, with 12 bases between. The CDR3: CASSRDIEANEKLFF. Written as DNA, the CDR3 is TGTGCCAGTAGTAGGGACATCGAGGCTAATGAAAAACTGTTTTTT.

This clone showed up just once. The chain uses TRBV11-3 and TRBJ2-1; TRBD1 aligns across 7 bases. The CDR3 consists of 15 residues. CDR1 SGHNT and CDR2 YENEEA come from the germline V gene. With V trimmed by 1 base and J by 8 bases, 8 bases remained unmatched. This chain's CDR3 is CASSLGTGSLHEQFF. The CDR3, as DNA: TGTGCCAGCAGCTTAGGGACAGGATCCCTTCATGAGCAGTTCTTC. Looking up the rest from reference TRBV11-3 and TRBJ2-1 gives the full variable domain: EAGVVQSPRYKIIEKKQPVAFWCNPISGHNTLYWYLQNLGQGPELLIRYENEEAVDDSQLPKDRFSAERLKGVDSTLKIQPAELGDSAVYLCASSLGTGSLHEQFFGPGTRLTVL.

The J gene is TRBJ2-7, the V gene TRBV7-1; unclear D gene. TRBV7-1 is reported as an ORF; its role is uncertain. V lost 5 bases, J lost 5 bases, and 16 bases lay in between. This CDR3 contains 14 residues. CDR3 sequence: CASSRAASKNEQYF. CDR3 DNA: TGTGCCAGCAGCCGGGCTGCAAGTAAAAACGAGCAGTACTTC.

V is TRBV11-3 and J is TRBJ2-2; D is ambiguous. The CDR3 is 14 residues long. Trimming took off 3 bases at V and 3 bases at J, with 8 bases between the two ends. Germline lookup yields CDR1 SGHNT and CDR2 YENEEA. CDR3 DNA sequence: TGTGCCAGCAGCTTGTCGTCAGACACCGGGGAGCTGTTTTTT. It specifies CASSLSSDTGELFF.

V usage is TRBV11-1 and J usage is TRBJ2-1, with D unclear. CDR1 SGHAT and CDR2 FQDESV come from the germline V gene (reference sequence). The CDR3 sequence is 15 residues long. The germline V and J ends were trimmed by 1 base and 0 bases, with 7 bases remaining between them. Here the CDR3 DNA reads TGTGCCAGCAGCTTAGGACAAAGCTCCTACAATGAGCAGTTCTTC. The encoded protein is CASSLGQSSYNEQFF.

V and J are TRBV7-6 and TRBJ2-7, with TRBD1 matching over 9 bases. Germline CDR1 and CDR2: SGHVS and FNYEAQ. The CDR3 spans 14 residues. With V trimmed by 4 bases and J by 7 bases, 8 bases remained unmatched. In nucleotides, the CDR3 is TGTGCCAGCAGCTCTGGGACAGGGAGTCAGGAGCAGTACTTC. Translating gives CASSSGTGSQEQYF.

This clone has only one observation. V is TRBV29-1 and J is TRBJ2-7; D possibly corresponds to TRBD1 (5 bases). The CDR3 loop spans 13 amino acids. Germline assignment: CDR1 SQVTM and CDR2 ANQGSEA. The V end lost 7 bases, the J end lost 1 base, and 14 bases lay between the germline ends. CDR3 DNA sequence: TGCAGCGCCCTCGAAGACAGTTCCTACGAGCAGTACTTC. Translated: CSALEDSSYEQYF.

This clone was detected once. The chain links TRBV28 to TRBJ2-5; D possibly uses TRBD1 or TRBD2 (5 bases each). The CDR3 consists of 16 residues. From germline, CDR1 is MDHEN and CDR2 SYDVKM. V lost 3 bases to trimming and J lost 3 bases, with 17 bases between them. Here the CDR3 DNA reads TGTGCCAGCAGTTTCGTGGGAGAGGGGAGAAAAGAGACCCAGTACTTC. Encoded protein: CASSFVGEGRKETQYF.

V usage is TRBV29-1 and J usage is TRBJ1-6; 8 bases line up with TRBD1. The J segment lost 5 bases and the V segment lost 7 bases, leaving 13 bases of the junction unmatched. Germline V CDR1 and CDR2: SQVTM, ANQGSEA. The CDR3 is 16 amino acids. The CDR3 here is CSGGTGGGLNNSPLHF. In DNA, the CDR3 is TGCAGCGGCGGAACAGGGGGAGGGCTCAATAATTCACCCCTCCACTTT.

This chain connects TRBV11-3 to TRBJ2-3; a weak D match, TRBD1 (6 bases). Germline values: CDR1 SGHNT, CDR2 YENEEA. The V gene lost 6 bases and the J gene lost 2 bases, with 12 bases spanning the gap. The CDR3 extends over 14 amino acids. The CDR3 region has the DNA TGTGCCAGCAGACTGCCAGGGGCCACAGATACGCAGTATTTT. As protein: CASRLPGATDTQYF.

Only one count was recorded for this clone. The CDR3 loop reads CASSILGYRELFF. CDR3 DNA: TGTGCCAGTAGTATACTCGGGTATAGGGAGCTGTTTTTT. The chain recombines TRBV19 with TRBJ2-2; D is undetermined. The CDR3 runs 13 residues. Germline-derived CDR1 and CDR2 are LNHDA and SQIVND (reference sequence). V was trimmed by 2 bases and J by 9 bases, leaving 10 bases between them.

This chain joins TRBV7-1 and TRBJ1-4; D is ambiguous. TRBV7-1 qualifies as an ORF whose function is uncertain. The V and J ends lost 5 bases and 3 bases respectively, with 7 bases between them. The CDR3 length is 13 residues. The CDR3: CASSRRSNEKLFF. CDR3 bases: TGTGCCAGCAGCCGTCGATCTAATGAAAAACTGTTTTTT.

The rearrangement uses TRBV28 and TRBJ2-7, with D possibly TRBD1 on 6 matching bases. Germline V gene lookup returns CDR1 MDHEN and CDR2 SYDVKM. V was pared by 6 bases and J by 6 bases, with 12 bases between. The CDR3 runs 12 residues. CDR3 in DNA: TGTGCCAGCAGGCTACAGGGATTCGAGCAGTACTTC. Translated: CASRLQGFEQYF.

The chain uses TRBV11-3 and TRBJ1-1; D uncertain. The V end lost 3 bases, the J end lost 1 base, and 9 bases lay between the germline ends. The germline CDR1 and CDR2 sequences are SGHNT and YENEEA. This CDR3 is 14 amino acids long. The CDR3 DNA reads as TGTGCCAGCAGCTTTGTGGGCCGGAACACTGAAGCTTTCTTT. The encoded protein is CASSFVGRNTEAFF.

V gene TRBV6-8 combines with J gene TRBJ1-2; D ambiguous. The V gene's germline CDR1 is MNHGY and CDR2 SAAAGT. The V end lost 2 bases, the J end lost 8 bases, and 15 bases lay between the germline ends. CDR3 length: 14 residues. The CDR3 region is CASSYPRPDQGYTF. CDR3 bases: TGTGCCAGCAGTTACCCCAGACCCGACCAAGGCTACACCTTC.

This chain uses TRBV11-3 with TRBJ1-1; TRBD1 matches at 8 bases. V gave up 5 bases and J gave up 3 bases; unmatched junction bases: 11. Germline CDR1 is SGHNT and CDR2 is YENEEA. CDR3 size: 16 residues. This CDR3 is CASSKQGGGMYTEAFF. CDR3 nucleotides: TGTGCCAGCAGCAAACAGGGGGGAGGTATGTACACTGAAGCTTTCTTT.

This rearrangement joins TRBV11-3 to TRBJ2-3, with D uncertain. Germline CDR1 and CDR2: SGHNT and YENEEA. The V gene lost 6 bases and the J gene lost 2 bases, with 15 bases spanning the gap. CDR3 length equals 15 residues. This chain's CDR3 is CASSGSETPTDTQYF. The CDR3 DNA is TGTGCCAGCAGTGGCAGCGAGACCCCCACAGATACGCAGTATTTT. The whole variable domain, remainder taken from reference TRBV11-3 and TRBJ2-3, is EAGVVQSPRYKIIEKKQPVAFWCNPISGHNTLYWYLQNLGQGPELLIRYENEEAVDDSQLPKDRFSAERLKGVDSTLKIQPAELGDSAVYLCASSGSETPTDTQYFGPGTRLTVL.

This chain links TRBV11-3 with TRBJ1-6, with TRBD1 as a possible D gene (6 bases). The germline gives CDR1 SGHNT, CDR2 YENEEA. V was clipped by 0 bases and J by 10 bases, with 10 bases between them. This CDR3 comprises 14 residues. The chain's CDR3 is CASSLEQGRSPLHF. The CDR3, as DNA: TGTGCCAGCAGCTTAGAACAGGGACGGTCACCCCTCCACTTT.

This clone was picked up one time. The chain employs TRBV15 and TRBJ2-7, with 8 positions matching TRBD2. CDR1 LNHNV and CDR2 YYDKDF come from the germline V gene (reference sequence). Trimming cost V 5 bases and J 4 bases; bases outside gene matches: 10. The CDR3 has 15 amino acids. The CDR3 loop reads CATSPQEAGEYEQYF. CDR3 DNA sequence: TGTGCCACCAGCCCCCAGGAAGCGGGAGAGTACGAGCAGTACTTC.

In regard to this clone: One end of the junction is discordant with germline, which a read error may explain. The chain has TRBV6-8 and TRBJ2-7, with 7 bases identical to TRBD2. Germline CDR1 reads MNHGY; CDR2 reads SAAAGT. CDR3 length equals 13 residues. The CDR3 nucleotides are TGTGCCAGCAGTTACTCCGGGAGGCAGGAGCATTACTTC. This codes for CASSYSGRQEHYF.

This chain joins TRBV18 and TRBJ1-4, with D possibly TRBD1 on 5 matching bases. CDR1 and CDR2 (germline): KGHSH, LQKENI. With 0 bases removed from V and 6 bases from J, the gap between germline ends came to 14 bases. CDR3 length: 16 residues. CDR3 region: CASSPPAGAGDEKLFF. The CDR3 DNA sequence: TGTGCCAGCTCACCACCGGCCGGGGCAGGAGATGAAAAACTGTTTTTT.

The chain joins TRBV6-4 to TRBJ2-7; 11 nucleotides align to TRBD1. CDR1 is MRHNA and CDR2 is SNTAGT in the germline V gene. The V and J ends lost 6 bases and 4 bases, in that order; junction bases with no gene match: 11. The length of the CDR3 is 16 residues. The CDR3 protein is CASRQSGTGGQYEQYF. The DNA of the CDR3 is TGTGCCAGCAGGCAATCCGGGACAGGGGGACAGTACGAGCAGTACTTC.

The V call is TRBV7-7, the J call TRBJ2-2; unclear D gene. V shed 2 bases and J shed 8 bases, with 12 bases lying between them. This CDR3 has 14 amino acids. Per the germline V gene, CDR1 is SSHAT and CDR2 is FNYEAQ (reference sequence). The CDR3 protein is CASSLSRSLGELFF. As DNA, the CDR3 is TGTGCCAGCAGCTTAAGCAGGTCCCTTGGGGAGCTGTTTTTT.

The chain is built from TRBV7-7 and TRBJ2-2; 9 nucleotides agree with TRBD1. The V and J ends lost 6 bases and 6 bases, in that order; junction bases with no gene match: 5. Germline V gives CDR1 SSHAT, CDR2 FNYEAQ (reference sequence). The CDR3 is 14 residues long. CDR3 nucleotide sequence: TGTGCCAGCAGAGTCAGACAGGGGGCCGGGGAGCTGTTTTTT. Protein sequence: CASRVRQGAGELFF. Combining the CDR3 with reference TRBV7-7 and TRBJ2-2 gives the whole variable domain GAGVSQSPRYKVTKRGQDVTLRCDPISSHATLYWYQQALGQGPEFLTYFNYEAQPDKSGLPSDRFSAERPEGSISTLTIQRTEQRDSAMYRCASRVRQGAGELFFGEGSRLTVL.

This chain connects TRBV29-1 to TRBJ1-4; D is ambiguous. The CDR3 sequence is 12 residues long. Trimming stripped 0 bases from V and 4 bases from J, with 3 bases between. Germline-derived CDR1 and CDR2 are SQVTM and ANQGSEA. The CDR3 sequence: CSVEDNNEKLFF. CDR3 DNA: TGCAGCGTTGAAGATAATAATGAAAAACTGTTTTTT.

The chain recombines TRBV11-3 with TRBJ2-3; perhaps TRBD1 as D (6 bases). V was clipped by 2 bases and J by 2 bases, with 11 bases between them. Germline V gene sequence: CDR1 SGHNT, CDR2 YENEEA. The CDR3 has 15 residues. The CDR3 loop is CASSLSAGATDTQYF. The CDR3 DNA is TGTGCCAGCAGCTTAAGCGCAGGGGCCACAGATACGCAGTATTTT.

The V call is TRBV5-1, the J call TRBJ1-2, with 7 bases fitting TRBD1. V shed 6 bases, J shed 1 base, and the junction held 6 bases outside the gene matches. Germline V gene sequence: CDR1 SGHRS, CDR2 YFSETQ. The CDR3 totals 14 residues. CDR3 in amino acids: CASTSGGVNYGYTF. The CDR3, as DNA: TGCGCCAGCACCTCAGGGGGAGTTAACTATGGCTACACCTTC.